These 20 T cell receptor beta chains came from one sample sequenced in a study of blood T cell repertoires in COVID-19. Only in-frame clones appear in the TCRdb table, and some are missing; sequencing was by immunoSEQ multiplex PCR. The table lists about 300,000 clones, around nine tenths of them singletons, with nearly 7% in the top ten. Sequenced input: peripheral blood. Every receptor here comes from a woman aged 25 to 39 with COVID-19, enrolled during active disease.

This chain links TRBV6-5 with TRBJ1-1, with D maybe TRBD1 (5 bases). The germline V gene has CDR1 MNHEY and CDR2 SVGAGI. The germline V and J ends were trimmed by 2 bases and 1 base, with 8 bases remaining between them. CDR3 length: 14 amino acids. CDR3 amino acids: CASSYPGQNTEAFF. CDR3 coding DNA: TGTGCCAGCAGTTACCCCGGACAGAACACTGAAGCTTTCTTT.

The chain is built from TRBV11-2 and TRBJ1-2; D unclear. V lost 5 bases to trimming and J lost 8 bases, with 15 bases between them. CDR1 and CDR2 from the germline V gene are SGHAT and FQNNGV. CDR3 length equals 13 residues. The CDR3 coding sequence is TGTGCCAGCAGCCCCCGACAAGGATCGGGCTACACCTTC. Residues: CASSPRQGSGYTF. The full variable domain, completed using reference TRBV11-2 and TRBJ1-2, is EAGVAQSPRYKIIEKRQSVAFWCNPISGHATLYWYQQILGQGPKLLIQFQNNGVVDDSQLPKDRFSAERLKGVDSTLKIQPAKLEDSAVYLCASSPRQGSGYTFGSGTRLTVV.

The CDR3 DNA sequence: TGCACCAGCAGTACATCTTCTTACAGGGAAGACAGTAAGAGCAATCAGCCCCAGCATTTT. Translation gives CTSSTSSYREDSKSNQPQHF. The chain has TRBV1 and TRBJ1-5; the table's TRBD1 call for D was not verified on the DNA. TRBV1 is recorded as a pseudogene. The CDR3 length is 20 residues.

The V gene is TRBV6-6, the J gene TRBJ1-3, with TRBD1 matching 8 bases. V dropped 5 bases and J dropped 4; count of bases not matched to a gene: 10. Germline V gene data show CDR1 as MNHNY and CDR2 as SVGAGI (reference sequence). The CDR3 consists of 16 residues. CDR3 nucleotides: TGTGCCAGCAGTCGAATGACAGGGGCGAAGGGAAACACCATATATTTT. Its protein product is CASSRMTGAKGNTIYF.

This chain connects TRBV6-2 or TRBV6-3 to TRBJ2-7; 9 bases agree with TRBD1. The CDR3 length is 17 residues. V lost 2 bases, J lost 3 bases, and 11 bases stayed unmatched. Germline lookup yields CDR1 MNHEY and CDR2 SVGEGT. CDR3 residues: CASSYPFSGTGNYEQYF. For the CDR3, the DNA is TGTGCCAGCAGTTACCCCTTCTCCGGGACAGGGAACTACGAGCAGTACTTC.

The chain is built from TRBV25-1 and TRBJ2-7; D unclear. Between the trimmed V and J ends, which lost 3 bases and 7 bases, there was a span of 10 bases. CDR3 size: 12 residues. The germline V gene encodes CDR1 MGHDK and CDR2 SYGVNS. The CDR3 reads CASSDSLREQYF. CDR3 DNA sequence: TGTGCCAGCAGTGATTCCCTGCGGGAGCAGTACTTC.

The rearrangement links TRBV27 to TRBJ2-2, with 8 bases that match TRBD2. Germline assignment: CDR1 MNHEY and CDR2 SMNVEV (reference sequence). CDR3 length: 15 residues. The ends lost 1 base at V and 6 bases at J; junction bases unmatched: 4. CDR3 amino acids: CASSLYYGGAGELFF. The DNA for the CDR3 is TGTGCCAGCAGTTTATATTACGGGGGGGCCGGGGAGCTGTTTTTT.

V and J are TRBV6-5 and TRBJ1-1; D unclear. V was cut by 5 bases and J by 8 bases, with 15 bases left in between. CDR1 and CDR2 from the germline V gene are MNHEY and SVGAGI. CDR3 length: 13 residues. CDR3: CASSLHGSKEAFF. For the CDR3, the DNA is TGTGCCAGCAGTCTCCACGGTTCCAAGGAAGCTTTCTTT.

The CDR3 region has the DNA TGTGCCAGTAGTATGGCCAGGGTAGATCAGCCCCAGCATTTT. It encodes CASSMARVDQPQHF. The chain employs TRBV19 and TRBJ1-5; the D gene is possibly TRBD1 (5 bases). Per the germline V gene, CDR1 is LNHDA and CDR2 is SQIVND (reference sequence). With 3 bases removed from V and 5 bases from J, the gap between germline ends came to 11 bases. The CDR3 is 14 residues long.

The chain has TRBV18 and TRBJ2-4, with TRBD1 matching 9 bases. Germline CDR1 KGHSH, CDR2 LQKENI. Trimming at V came to 6 bases and at J to 7 bases, leaving 10 bases not matched to a gene. CDR3 length equals 15 residues. The CDR3 nucleotides read TGTGCCAGCTCGCCCGGGACAGGGTTTGTGAACATTCAGTACTTC. Translation: CASSPGTGFVNIQYF.

V gene TRBV28 combines with J gene TRBJ1-6, with 7 bases aligning to TRBD1. The CDR3 has 17 amino acids. After removal of 6 bases from V and 4 bases from J, the junction contained 12 bases not matched to a gene. In germline, CDR1 is MDHEN, CDR2 SYDVKM. CDR3 sequence: CASSPSSGTVYNSPLHF. CDR3 nucleotide sequence: TGTGCCAGCAGCCCCTCCTCCGGGACAGTGTATAATTCACCCCTCCACTTT.

The chain joins TRBV2 to TRBJ1-4; D might be TRBD1 (5 bases). V lost 4 bases to trimming and J lost 8 bases, with 14 bases between them. Germline V gene data show CDR1 as SNHLY and CDR2 as FYNNEI. The CDR3 runs to 14 residues. In DNA, the CDR3 is TGTGCCAGCAGTGTAATGGGGCTTGGGGAAAAACTGTTTTTT. Encoded protein: CASSVMGLGEKLFF.

The V gene is TRBV7-3, the J gene TRBJ2-1, with TRBD2 matching over 12 bases. V shed 6 bases and J 12 bases; nucleotides not matched to a gene: 9. This CDR3 is 14 amino acids long. Looked up from germline, CDR1 is SGHTA and CDR2 is FQGTGA. The CDR3: CASSPWLAGGPQFF. CDR3 in DNA: TGTGCCAGCAGTCCATGGCTAGCGGGAGGGCCGCAGTTCTTC.

The chain combines TRBV9 with TRBJ2-6; 12 positions match TRBD2. There are 23 residues in the CDR3. CDR1 is SGDLS, CDR2 YYNGEE, per germline. With V trimmed by 1 base and J by 4 bases, 21 bases remained unmatched. The CDR3 spells CASSVLPLSSGRASQSGANVLTF. For the CDR3, the DNA is TGTGCCAGCAGCGTACTTCCCCTTTCTAGCGGGAGGGCCTCACAGTCAGGGGCCAACGTCCTGACTTTC. Full variable domain (missing parts from reference TRBV9 and TRBJ2-6): DSGVTQTPKHLITATGQRVTLRCSPRSGDLSVYWYQQSLDQGLQFLIQYYNGEERAKGNILERFSAQQFPDLHSELNLSSLELGDSALYFCASSVLPLSSGRASQSGANVLTFGAGSRLTVL.

The chain combines TRBV4-1 with TRBJ2-5; TRBD1 agrees at 8 bases. The CDR3 is 16 residues long. Trimming at V came to 4 bases and at J to 4 bases, leaving 11 bases not matched to a gene. From germline, CDR1 is MGHRA and CDR2 YSYEKL. Here the CDR3 DNA reads TGCGCCAGCAGCCCTGCAGGGGGCGCCTTAAGAGAGACCCAGTACTTC. This sequence encodes CASSPAGGALRETQYF.

This chain uses TRBV7-3 with TRBJ2-3; D might be TRBD2 (5 bases). CDR1 is SGHTA, CDR2 FQGTGA, per germline. The V and J ends lost 0 bases and 0 bases respectively, with 7 bases between them. The CDR3 is 15 residues long. The CDR3 spells CASSLTSESTDTQYF. CDR3 nucleotides: TGTGCCAGCAGCTTAACTAGCGAAAGCACAGATACGCAGTATTTT.

The chain has TRBV30 and TRBJ1-2; tentatively, D is TRBD1 (5 bases). The CDR3 extends over 10 amino acids. Germline V lookup: CDR1 GTSNPN, CDR2 SVGIG (reference sequence). V was clipped by 1 base and J by 8 bases, with 5 bases between them. The CDR3 nucleotides read TGTGCCTGGAGTGGGGGCGGCTACACCTTC. Protein sequence: CAWSGGGYTF.

The chain uses TRBV6-5 and TRBJ1-4, with D possibly TRBD1 on 6 matching bases. Trimming shortened V by 8 bases and J by 4 bases, and 17 bases separated the two germline ends. CDR3 length: 15 amino acids. Germline V gives CDR1 MNHEY, CDR2 SVGAGI. The CDR3 region is CASLPQGLINEKLFF. DNA for the CDR3: TGTGCCAGCCTACCACAGGGTCTCATTAATGAAAAACTGTTTTTT.

This chain links TRBV27 with TRBJ1-5, with 11 bases aligning to TRBD1. Per germline, CDR1 MNHEY and CDR2 SMNVEV (reference sequence). Trimming took 7 bases from V and 5 from J; bases not matched to a gene: 7. The CDR3 has 15 amino acids. This CDR3 is CASKKDRGQDQPQHF. The CDR3 DNA follows: TGTGCCAGCAAGAAGGACAGGGGGCAGGATCAGCCCCAGCATTTT.

The chain carries TRBV4-1 and TRBJ2-7; unclear D gene. The CDR3 runs 13 residues. Germline assignment: CDR1 MGHRA and CDR2 YSYEKL. V lost 4 bases and J 2 bases, leaving 9 bases between the germline ends. CDR3 sequence: CASSPTPAYEQYF. CDR3 nucleotide sequence: TGCGCCAGCAGCCCGACTCCAGCCTACGAGCAGTACTTC.